What follows are 26 T cell receptor beta chains derived from one specimen sequenced in a study of beta chain features in type 1 diabetes. Since all of the isolated RNA was reverse transcribed, expressed TCRB transcripts were what got sequenced. The protocol was immunoSEQ multiplex PCR, while the TCRdb copy is restricted to in-frame clones and leaves out a portion. Counted here are some 300,000 clones, about 8.5% occurring once; the ten biggest clones make up 1%. Sequencing was carried out using central memory CD4+ T cells from blood. The receptors were gathered from a woman younger than 35 in good health.

Only a few counts were recorded for this clone. J is TRBJ1-2 and V is TRBV2; D may be TRBD1 (6 bases). Trimming took off 8 bases at V and 2 bases at J, with 18 bases between the two ends. Germline V CDR1 and CDR2: SNHLY, FYNNEI. The CDR3 is 15 residues long. CDR3 sequence (DNA): TGTGCCAGCGGGGGACAAGGGACAAAAAACTATGGCTACACCTTC. It translates to CASGGQGTKNYGYTF. Full variable domain (rest looked up from reference TRBV2 and TRBJ1-2): EPEVTQTPSHQVTQMGQEVILRCVPISNHLYFYWYRQILGQKVEFLVSFYNNEISEKSEIFDDQFSVERPDGSNFTLKIRSTKLEDSAMYFCASGGQGTKNYGYTFGSGTRLTVV.

The rearrangement joins TRBV4-3 to TRBJ2-5; D is uncertain. The better agreement between TRBJ2-7 and the DNA end casts doubt on the J call. Germline CDR1 reads LGHNA; CDR2 reads YSLEER. This CDR3 is built from 14 residues. Here the CDR3 reads CASSQEYTSYEQYF. The CDR3 region has the DNA TGCGCCAGCAGCCAAGAATACACCTCCTACGAGCAGTACTTC.

V and J are TRBV14 and TRBJ2-3, with TRBD2 identical over 12 bases. This CDR3 region has 17 residues. CDR1 is SGHDN and CDR2 is FVKESK in the germline V gene. With 4 bases clipped from V and 6 bases from J, the junction kept 11 bases outside the gene matches. The DNA for the CDR3 is TGTGCCAGCAGCCCACTAGCGGGAGGTTCCAGCAGGGATACGCAGTATTTT. This translates into CASSPLAGGSSRDTQYF. Full variable domain (outside the CDR3, taken from reference TRBV14 and TRBJ2-3): EAGVTQFPSHSVIEKGQTVTLRCDPISGHDNLYWYRRVMGKEIKFLLHFVKESKQDESGMPNNRFLAERTGGTYSTLKVQPAELEDSGVYFCASSPLAGGSSRDTQYFGPGTRLTVL.

Turning to this clone: The junction departs from the called germline gene at one end, perhaps through a read error. The chain employs TRBV2 and TRBJ1-4; no firm D call. The CDR3 loop spans 15 amino acids. Looked up from germline, CDR1 is SNHLY and CDR2 is FYNNEI. CDR3 protein: CAGRRLRAANEKLFF. CDR3 DNA: TGTGCCGGCAGGCGGCTAAGGGCAGCTAATGAAAAACTGTTTTTT.

This clone has just a few counts. The gene calls are TRBV7-9 and TRBJ1-1; 8 bases fit TRBD1. Germline lookup yields CDR1 SEHNR and CDR2 FQNEAQ (reference sequence). The CDR3 contains 13 residues. Trimming removed 5 bases from V and 5 bases from J; junction bases left unmatched: 4. The CDR3 here is CASSRTGLTEAFF. The CDR3 DNA sequence: TGTGCCAGCAGCAGGACAGGGCTGACTGAAGCTTTCTTT. The variable domain in full, with the rest retrieved from reference TRBV7-9 and TRBJ1-1, is DTGVSQNPRHKITKRGQNVTFRCDPISEHNRLYWYRQTLGQGPEFLTYFQNEAQLEKSRLLSDRFSAERPKGSFSTLEIQRTEQGDSAMYLCASSRTGLTEAFFGQGTRLTVV.

This chain connects TRBV4-3 to TRBJ2-1; D not resolved. The V end was cut by 0 bases, the J end by 0 bases, with 6 bases between. Looked up from germline, CDR1 is LGHNA and CDR2 is YSLEER. There are 15 residues in the CDR3. As DNA, the CDR3 is TGCGCCAGCAGCCAAGAGGGGAACTCCTACAATGAGCAGTTCTTC. It is translated as CASSQEGNSYNEQFF.

This clone was picked up many times. The rearrangement uses TRBV7-3 and TRBJ1-1, with 11 bases aligning to TRBD1. Germline V gene data show CDR1 as SGHTA and CDR2 as FQGTGA. V lost 3 bases to trimming and J lost 4 bases; unmatched junction nucleotides: 4. There are 15 residues in the CDR3. CDR3 protein: CASSLSGTGGTEAFF. CDR3 in DNA: TGTGCCAGCAGCTTGTCCGGGACAGGGGGCACTGAAGCTTTCTTT. Complete variable domain (other parts from reference TRBV7-3 and TRBJ1-1): GAGVSQTPSNKVTEKGKYVELRCDPISGHTALYWYRQSLGQGPEFLIYFQGTGAADDSGLPNDRFFAVRPEGSVSTLKIQRTERGDSAVYLCASSLSGTGGTEAFFGQGTRLTVV.

V is TRBV19 and J is TRBJ2-1, with D uncertain. V lost 4 bases and J lost 7, with 8 bases in between. This CDR3 region has 12 residues. From germline, CDR1 is LNHDA and CDR2 SQIVND (reference sequence). CDR3 DNA sequence: TGTGCCAGTAGTAGGGATCGGAATGAGCAGTTCTTC. Its protein is CASSRDRNEQFF. The variable domain in full, completed from reference TRBV19 and TRBJ2-1, reads DGGITQSPKYLFRKEGQNVTLSCEQNLNHDAMYWYRQDPGQGLRLIYYSQIVNDFQKGDIAEGYSVSREKKESFPLTVTSAQKNPTAFYLCASSRDRNEQFFGPGTRLTVL.

This clone was observed a few times. The chain combines TRBV5-1 with TRBJ2-7; TRBD2 aligns across 7 bases. The CDR3 is 15 residues long. CDR1 and CDR2 from the germline V gene are SGHRS and YFSETQ. Germline trimming cut 3 bases from V and 3 bases from J; bases unmatched to any gene: 9. CDR3 protein: CASSWRLAGDYEQYF. Written as DNA, the CDR3 is TGCGCCAGCAGCTGGCGTCTCGCGGGAGACTACGAGCAGTACTTC.

This clone has more than one count but fewer than ten. The rearrangement uses TRBV19 and TRBJ2-3; 9 bases map to TRBD2. The germline V gene encodes CDR1 LNHDA and CDR2 SQIVND (reference sequence). The trim removed 8 bases at V and 0 bases at J, leaving 6 bases unmatched. The CDR3 has 15 residues. The CDR3 region is CASPRLAVSTDTQYF. Written as DNA, the CDR3 is TGTGCCAGTCCCAGACTAGCGGTTAGCACAGATACGCAGTATTTT. Using reference TRBV19 and TRBJ2-3 for the parts outside the CDR3, the full variable domain is DGGITQSPKYLFRKEGQNVTLSCEQNLNHDAMYWYRQDPGQGLRLIYYSQIVNDFQKGDIAEGYSVSREKKESFPLTVTSAQKNPTAFYLCASPRLAVSTDTQYFGPGTRLTVL.

The chain links TRBV1 to TRBJ1-4. TRBV1 is labeled a pseudogene. The CDR3 is 13 residues long. CDR3 amino acids: CTLQGRSWEKLFF. DNA for the CDR3: TGCACCCTCCAAGGGAGGAGTTGGGAAAAACTGTTTTTT.

Ten or more counts support this clone. The rearrangement joins TRBV4-3 to TRBJ2-5, with D hard to call. Between the trimmed V and J ends, which lost 0 bases and 0 bases, there was a span of 2 bases. CDR3 size: 13 residues. Germline V gene data show CDR1 as LGHNA and CDR2 as YSLEER. The DNA for the CDR3 is TGCGCCAGCAGCCAAGACCACCAAGAGACCCAGTACTTC. This translates into CASSQDHQETQYF.

This clone came up a few times. The chain joins TRBV30 to TRBJ2-3, with D perhaps assigned TRBD1 or TRBD2 (5 bases each). V was clipped by 1 base and J by 10 bases, with 15 bases between them. The CDR3 runs 13 residues. CDR1 is GTSNPN, CDR2 SVGIG, per germline (reference sequence). The DNA for the CDR3 is TGTGCCTGGAGTGCCCCTTTTCGAGGGGCGCAGTATTTT. As protein: CAWSAPFRGAQYF.

This chain links TRBV18 with TRBJ2-5; D is perhaps TRBD1 or TRBD2 (5 bases each). CDR1 is KGHSH and CDR2 is LQKENI in the germline V gene. The CDR3 consists of 13 residues. V lost 3 bases and J 3 bases, leaving 8 bases between the germline ends. DNA for the CDR3: TGTGCCAGCTCACCGGGACGGGAAGAGACCCAGTACTTC. It yields the protein CASSPGREETQYF.

This clone was picked up a small number of times. The chain employs TRBV6-4 and TRBJ2-1, with 11 bases that match TRBD2. CDR1 and CDR2 from the germline V gene are MRHNA and SNTAGT. There are 13 residues in the CDR3. Germline trimming cut 6 bases from V and 10 bases from J; bases unmatched to any gene: 5. CDR3 sequence (DNA): TGTGCCAGCAGGGCGATAGCGGGAGGGGAGCAGTTCTTC. As protein: CASRAIAGGEQFF.

This clone was recorded a few times. This chain uses TRBV15 with TRBJ1-1; D not certain. Per the germline V gene, CDR1 is LNHNV and CDR2 is YYDKDF (reference sequence). V was clipped by 7 bases and J by 4 bases, with 16 bases between them. The CDR3 extends over 14 amino acids. For the CDR3, the DNA is TGTGCCACCACCATTAGCGGGTCCGGCACTGAAGCTTTCTTT. Protein product: CATTISGSGTEAFF.

This sequence joins TRBV6-6 and TRBJ1-2; D uncertain. The CDR3 has 14 amino acids. Germline CDR1 is MNHNY and CDR2 is SVGAGI (reference sequence). The germline V and J ends were trimmed by 10 bases and 4 bases, with 19 bases remaining between them. The CDR3 DNA reads TGTGCCACGCGCCCTACAGAAGGACGCTATGGCTACACCTTC. Protein product: CATRPTEGRYGYTF.

In its sample, this clone was seen a few times. The chain is built from TRBV11-2 and TRBJ2-3; possibly TRBD1 or TRBD2 for D (5 bases each). The V gene's germline CDR1 is SGHAT and CDR2 FQNNGV. The CDR3 sequence is 16 residues long. Trimming removed 0 bases from V and 2 bases from J, with 12 bases in between. The CDR3 loop reads CASSLEGRAFTDTQYF. CDR3 bases: TGTGCCAGCAGCTTAGAGGGACGAGCTTTCACAGATACGCAGTATTTT.

In this sample, this clone turned up a few times. The chain employs TRBV6-5 and TRBJ1-3; D is unresolved. The CDR3 is 16 amino acids. V was trimmed by 4 bases and J by 1 base, leaving 14 bases between them. Germline V gene lookup returns CDR1 MNHEY and CDR2 SVGAGI. The CDR3 is CASSSSPRRSGNTIYF. The CDR3 region has the DNA TGTGCCAGCAGTTCGTCCCCACGGAGGTCTGGAAACACCATATATTTT.

This clone was counted only a few times. This chain links TRBV5-1 with TRBJ2-7; possibly TRBD2 for D (6 bases). Germline lookup yields CDR1 SGHRS and CDR2 YFSETQ. CDR3 length: 13 amino acids. V lost 6 bases and J lost 6, with 16 bases in between. The CDR3 is CASNNGQGGEQYF. CDR3 bases: TGCGCCAGCAACAATGGGCAGGGAGGCGAGCAGTACTTC. Together with reference TRBV5-1 and TRBJ2-7, the CDR3 gives the full variable domain: KAGVTQTPRYLIKTRGQQVTLSCSPISGHRSVSWYQQTPGQGLQFLFEYFSETQRNKGNFPGRFSGRQFSNSRSEMNVSTLELGDSALYLCASNNGQGGEQYFGPGTRLTVT.

The chain employs TRBV27 and TRBJ2-1; D is perhaps TRBD2 (5 bases). Between the trimmed V and J ends, which lost 2 bases and 3 bases, there was a span of 14 bases. Germline CDR1 is MNHEY and CDR2 is SMNVEV (reference sequence). The CDR3 is 16 residues long. The CDR3 spells CASSLRPRAVYNEQFF. The CDR3 DNA sequence: TGTGCCAGCAGTTTACGCCCGCGAGCGGTCTACAATGAGCAGTTCTTC.

This chain uses TRBV15 with TRBJ1-1; no reliable D call. The CDR3 loop spans 13 amino acids. Trimming removed 2 bases at V and 5 bases at J, with 9 bases between. From germline, CDR1 is LNHNV and CDR2 YYDKDF (reference sequence). As DNA, the CDR3 is TGTGCCACCAGCAGAATGCTAGGGACTGAAGCTTTCTTT. Protein: CATSRMLGTEAFF.

There are a few counts of this clone. This chain links TRBV30 with TRBJ2-1; D unresolved. V dropped 0 bases and J dropped 3 bases, with 6 bases sitting between them. CDR1 is GTSNPN and CDR2 is SVGIG in the germline V gene (reference sequence). There are 13 residues in the CDR3. This chain's CDR3 is CAWSVSLYNEQFF. The DNA of the CDR3 is TGTGCCTGGAGTGTATCTCTCTACAATGAGCAGTTCTTC.

V usage is TRBV10-3 and J usage is TRBJ1-1; possibly TRBD1 for D (6 bases). The V end lost 4 bases, the J end lost 4 bases, and 16 bases lay between the germline ends. Germline CDR1 reads ENHRY; CDR2 reads SYGVKD. This CDR3 is 15 amino acids long. CDR3 in DNA: TGTGCCATCAGTGGGCCCGAACAGGGATCCACTGAAGCTTTCTTT. It is translated as CAISGPEQGSTEAFF.

This clone was counted ten times or more. The rearrangement uses TRBV2 and TRBJ1-2, with 8 bases lining up with TRBD1. Germline values: CDR1 SNHLY, CDR2 FYNNEI. The V and J ends lost 6 bases and 5 bases, in that order; junction bases with no gene match: 11. This CDR3 comprises 15 residues. The CDR3 region has the DNA TGTGCCAGCAGAGCGAATACGGACAGGGCTTATGGCTACACCTTC. This codes for CASRANTDRAYGYTF.

In this sample, this clone turned up a few times. Additional DNA sequences in this sample encode the identical CDR3. This sequence joins TRBV20-1 and TRBJ1-2; no reliable D call. Germline CDR1 reads DFQATT; CDR2 reads SNEGSKA (reference sequence). Trimming removed 5 bases at V and 0 bases at J, with 4 bases between. The CDR3 totals 11 residues. The CDR3 here is CSAYTNYGYTF. CDR3 sequence (DNA): TGCAGTGCTTACACTAACTATGGCTACACCTTC.